One sample yielded the 6 T cell receptor beta chains listed below, sequenced in a study of molecular identifiers for immune sequencing clone quantification (dated by TCRdb to 2016 to 2019). Library preparation used PCR. Sequencing was carried out with an Illumina HiSeq 4000. The public reads were reanalyzed by TCRdb: fastp trimming at Q25, MiXCR alignment, in-frame beta chains only. One record per CDR3 amino acid sequence lists the most common genes and DNA. This sample lists around 460,000 distinct CDR3 sequences; 20% to 25% were detected once. Approximately 0.8% of the sample lies in the top ten. Sequencing was done on a sample of naive CD8+ T cells from blood, with Jurkat cell RNA spiked in. Read against the paper, the sample's cell subset or site label means: FACS-sorted CD8+CD4-CCR7+CD45RA+ naive T cells. These receptors all come from a human donor in good health. Some libraries in this study had Jurkat cell RNA spiked in.

About this clonotype itself: An end of the junction does not agree with germline; a read error may underlie this. This chain joins TRBV6-2 or TRBV6-3 and TRBJ2-2; D not resolved. CDR1 and CDR2 (germline): MNHEY, SVGEGT. The CDR3 contains 12 residues. The CDR3 reads CAGSYGPGELFF. CDR3 nucleotides: TGTGCCGGCAGTTATGGGCCCGGGGAGCTGTTTTTT.

This clonotype was seen at least ten times. The genes are TRBV9 and TRBJ2-3, with D maybe TRBD2 (6 bases). The CDR3 totals 15 residues. V lost 0 bases, J lost 4 bases, and 12 bases lay in between. Germline V gene lookup returns CDR1 SGDLS and CDR2 YYNGEE. Here the CDR3 reads CASSVGTKHPDTQYF. The CDR3 DNA sequence: TGTGCCAGCAGCGTAGGGACTAAGCACCCAGATACGCAGTATTTT.

About this clonotype itself: A much bigger clone sits one base away, suggesting this may be a read error. No conserved phenylalanine or tryptophan ends this CDR3, so it is likely a read error. The chain couples TRBV4-1 to TRBJ1-1; 7 bases are shared with TRBD1. The CDR3 has 15 residues. Germline-derived CDR1 and CDR2 are MGHRA and YSYEKL. J gave up 5 bases and V 0 bases, and 6 bases lay outside the gene matches. The CDR3: CASSQERQGVTEAFL. The CDR3 DNA reads as TGCGCCAGCAGCCAAGAAAGACAGGGTGTAACTGAAGCTTTCCTT.

This clonotype has only a few counts. The genes are TRBV18 and TRBJ1-1; possibly TRBD1 for D (6 bases). Trimming shortened V by 8 bases and J by 6 bases, and 16 bases separated the two germline ends. Per the germline V gene, CDR1 is KGHSH and CDR2 is LQKENI. This CDR3 has 13 amino acids. The CDR3, as DNA: TGTGCCAGCGCAGATATGGGACATTCTGAAGCTTTCTTT. Amino acids: CASADMGHSEAFF.

This clonotype was recorded at least ten times. The chain is built from TRBV27 and TRBJ1-1, with D possibly being TRBD1 (5 bases). CDR3 length equals 13 residues. Trimming cost V 6 bases and J 5 bases, with 13 bases left between them. Germline CDR1 MNHEY, CDR2 SMNVEV (reference sequence). CDR3 coding DNA: TGTGCCAGCAGGATCACAGGAGTAACTGAAGCTTTCTTT. Its protein is CASRITGVTEAFF.

Many counts were recorded for this clonotype. The V call is TRBV27, the J call TRBJ1-1; unclear D gene. Germline values: CDR1 MNHEY, CDR2 SMNVEV (reference sequence). The CDR3 is 12 amino acids. Between the trimmed V and J ends, which lost 1 base and 6 bases, there was a span of 6 bases. This CDR3 reads CASSLLGSEAFF. The CDR3 bases are TGTGCCAGCAGTTTATTGGGTTCTGAAGCTTTCTTT.